The rows below give T cell receptor beta chains drawn from one sample of a study of OX40 agonist ivuxolimab in advanced cancers. TCRdb's table, derived via immunoSEQ multiplex PCR, lists solely in-frame clones and lacks some. The sample contains approximately 66,000 clones, roughly nine tenths of which appear only once. The source was CD4+ or CD8+ T cells sorted from blood, collected in a trial of the OX40 agonist ivuxolimab. The source is an adult with an advanced solid tumor such as melanoma, head and neck, liver or kidney cancer. The CDR3 runs from the conserved cysteine through the conserved F or W. The order of the fields is V gene, J gene, D gene, clone size, CDR3 protein, CDR3 DNA. The D gene is left open where the match is weak. Not every row has a clone size; where given, it reads once, few, many or a size class.

>TRBV19|TRBJ1-5|.|once
CASSMGNQPQHF
TGTGCCAGTAGTATGGGGAATCAGCCCCAGCATTTT
>TRBV7-8|TRBJ1-2|.|.
CASSQQPPWQGGIGSNYGYTF
TGTGCCAGCAGCCAACAGCCGCCGTGGCAGGGAGGAATTGGATCGAACTATGGCTACACCTTC
>TRBV2|TRBJ1-2|TRBD1|.
CASSEDRSNYGYTF
TGTGCCAGCAGCGAGGACAGGAGTAACTATGGCTACACCTTC
>TRBV9|TRBJ2-7|.|once
CASSLTDTFYEQYF
TGTGCCAGCAGCCTCACGGACACTTTCTACGAGCAGTACTTC
>TRBV6-5|TRBJ2-7|.|.
CASSYSASYEQYF
TGTGCCAGCAGTTACTCGGCGTCCTACGAGCAGTACTTC
>TRBV7-7|TRBJ2-5|TRBD1|.
CASSFSTGGETQYF
TGTGCTAGCAGCTTTTCGACAGGGGGAGAGACCCAGTACTTC
>TRBV6-5|TRBJ1-1|.|.
CASHHGGPNTEAFF
TGTGCCAGCCATCATGGGGGGCCGAACACTGAAGCTTTCTTT
>TRBV5-4|TRBJ2-3|.|.
CASSLVSTDTQYF
TGTGCCAGCAGCTTGGTCAGCACAGATACGCAGTATTTT
>TRBV9|TRBJ2-7|.|.
CASSPTPPSYEQYF
TGTGCCAGCAGCCCCACCCCTCCCAGCTACGAGCAGTACTTC
>TRBV11-2|TRBJ2-7|.|.
CASSLDGGGSSYEQYF
TGTGCCAGCAGCTTAGATGGAGGGGGGAGCTCCTACGAGCAGTACTTC
>TRBV25-1|TRBJ2-7|.|.
CASSEWAGAGYEQYF
TGTGCCAGCAGTGAATGGGCAGGGGCGGGTTACGAGCAGTACTTC